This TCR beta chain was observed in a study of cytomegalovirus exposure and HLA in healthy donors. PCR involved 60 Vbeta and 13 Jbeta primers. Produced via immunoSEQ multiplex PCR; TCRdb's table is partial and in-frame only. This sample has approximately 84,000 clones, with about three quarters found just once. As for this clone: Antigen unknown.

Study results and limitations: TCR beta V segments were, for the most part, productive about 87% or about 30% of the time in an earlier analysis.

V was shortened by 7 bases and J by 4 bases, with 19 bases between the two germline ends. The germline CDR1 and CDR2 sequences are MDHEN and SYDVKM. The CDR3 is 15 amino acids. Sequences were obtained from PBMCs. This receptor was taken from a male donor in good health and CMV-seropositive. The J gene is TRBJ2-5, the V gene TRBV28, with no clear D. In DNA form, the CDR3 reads TGTGCCAGCACCCCGACACCCAAAACGCGAGAGACCCAGTACTTC. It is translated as CASTPTPKTRETQYF.